What follows is one T cell receptor (beta chain) and its context. One base away lies a much larger clone, so this may be a sequencing read error. Using its own MiXCR run on the 5' RACE reads, TCRdb lists one record per CDR3 protein. The sample consists of approximately 66,000 distinct CDR3 sequences, less than 5.5% of them appearing once. This specimen comes from a study of neurological immune-mediated disorders. Sequenced: PBMCs. The origin of this receptor is a man under 40 with multiple sclerosis.

The CDR3 sequence is CASSLGAEAGKTIYF. The CDR3 bases are TGCGCCAGCAGCTTGGGGGCGGAGGCTGGAAAAACCATATATTTT. This chain joins TRBV5-1 and TRBJ1-3, with D uncertain. This CDR3 has 15 amino acids. Germline V gene data show CDR1 as SGHRS and CDR2 as YFSETQ.